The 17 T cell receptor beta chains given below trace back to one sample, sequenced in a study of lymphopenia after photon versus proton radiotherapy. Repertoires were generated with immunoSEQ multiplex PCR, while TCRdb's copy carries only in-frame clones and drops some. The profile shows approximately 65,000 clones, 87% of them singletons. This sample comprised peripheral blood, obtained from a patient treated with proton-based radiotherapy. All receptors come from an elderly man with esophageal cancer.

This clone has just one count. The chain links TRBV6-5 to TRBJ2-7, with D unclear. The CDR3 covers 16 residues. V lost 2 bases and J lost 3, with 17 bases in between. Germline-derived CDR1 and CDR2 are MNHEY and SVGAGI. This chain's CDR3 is CASSYAPSFGVYEQYF. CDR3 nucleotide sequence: TGTGCCAGCAGTTACGCTCCCTCCTTTGGGGTCTACGAGCAGTACTTC.

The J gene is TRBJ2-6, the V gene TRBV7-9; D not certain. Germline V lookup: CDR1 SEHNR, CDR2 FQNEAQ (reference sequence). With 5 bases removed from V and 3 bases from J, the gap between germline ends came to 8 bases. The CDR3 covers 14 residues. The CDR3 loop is CASSRPVGANVLTF. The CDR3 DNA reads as TGTGCCAGCAGCCGACCTGTTGGGGCCAACGTCCTGACTTTC.

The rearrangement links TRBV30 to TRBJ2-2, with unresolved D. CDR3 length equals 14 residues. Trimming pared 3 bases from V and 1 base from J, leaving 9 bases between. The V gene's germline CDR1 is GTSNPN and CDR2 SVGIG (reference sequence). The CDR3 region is CAWRRAGNTGELFF. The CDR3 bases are TGTGCCTGGAGAAGGGCAGGGAACACCGGGGAGCTGTTTTTT.

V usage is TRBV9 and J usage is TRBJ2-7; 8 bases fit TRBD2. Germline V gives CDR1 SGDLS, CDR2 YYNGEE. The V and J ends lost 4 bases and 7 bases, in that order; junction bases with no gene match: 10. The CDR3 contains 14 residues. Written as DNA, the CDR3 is TGTGCCAGCAGCCCCGGGGGGGTAGAGTGGGAGCAGTACTTC. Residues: CASSPGGVEWEQYF.

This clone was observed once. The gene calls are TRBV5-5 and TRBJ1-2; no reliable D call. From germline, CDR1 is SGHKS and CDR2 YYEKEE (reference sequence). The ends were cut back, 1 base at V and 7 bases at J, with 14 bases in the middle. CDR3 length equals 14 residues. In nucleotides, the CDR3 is TGTGCCAGCAGCTTGCGTCTGGTAGACGTTGGCTACACCTTC. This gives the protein CASSLRLVDVGYTF.

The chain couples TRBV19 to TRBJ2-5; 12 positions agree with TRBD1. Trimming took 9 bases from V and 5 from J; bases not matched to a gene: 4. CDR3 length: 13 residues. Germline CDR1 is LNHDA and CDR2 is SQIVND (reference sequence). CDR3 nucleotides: TGTGCCAGCCGGGACAGGGGGCTTGAGACCCAGTACTTC. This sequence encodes CASRDRGLETQYF. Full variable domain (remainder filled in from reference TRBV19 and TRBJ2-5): DGGITQSPKYLFRKEGQNVTLSCEQNLNHDAMYWYRQDPGQGLRLIYYSQIVNDFQKGDIAEGYSVSREKKESFPLTVTSAQKNPTAFYLCASRDRGLETQYFGPGTRLLVL.

CDR3 loop: CASSYWRPPLEAFF. Written as DNA, the CDR3 is TGTGCCAGCAGTTATTGGAGGCCGCCTCTTGAAGCTTTCTTT. The chain joins TRBV6-6 to TRBJ1-1; D remains ambiguous. This CDR3 has 14 amino acids. Trimming took off 3 bases at V and 7 bases at J, with 15 bases between the two ends. The germline V gene encodes CDR1 MNHNY and CDR2 SVGAGI (reference sequence).

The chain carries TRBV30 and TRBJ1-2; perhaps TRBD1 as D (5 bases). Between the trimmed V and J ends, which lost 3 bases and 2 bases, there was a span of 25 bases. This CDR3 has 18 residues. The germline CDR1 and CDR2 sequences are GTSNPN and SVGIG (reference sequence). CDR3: CAWRRLMIGQGRNYGYTF. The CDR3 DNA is TGTGCCTGGAGGAGACTGATGATTGGCCAGGGAAGGAACTATGGCTACACCTTC.

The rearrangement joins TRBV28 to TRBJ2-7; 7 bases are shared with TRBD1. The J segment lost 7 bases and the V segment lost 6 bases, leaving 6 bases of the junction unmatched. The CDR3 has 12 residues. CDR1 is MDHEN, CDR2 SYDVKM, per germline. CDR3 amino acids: CASRTTGREQYF. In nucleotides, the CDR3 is TGTGCCAGCAGAACGACAGGGAGAGAGCAGTACTTC.

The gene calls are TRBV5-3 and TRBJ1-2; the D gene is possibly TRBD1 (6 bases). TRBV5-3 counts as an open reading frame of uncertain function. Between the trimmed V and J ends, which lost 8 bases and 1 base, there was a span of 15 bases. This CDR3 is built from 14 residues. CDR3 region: CASSQRQVNYGYTF. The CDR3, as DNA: TGTGCCAGCAGCCAAAGACAGGTTAACTATGGCTACACCTTC.

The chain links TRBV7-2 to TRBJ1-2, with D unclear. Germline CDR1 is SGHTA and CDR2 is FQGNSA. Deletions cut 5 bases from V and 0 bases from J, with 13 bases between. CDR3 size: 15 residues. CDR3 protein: CASSPIQQANYGYTF. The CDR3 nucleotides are TGTGCCAGCAGCCCAATACAGCAAGCTAACTATGGCTACACCTTC.

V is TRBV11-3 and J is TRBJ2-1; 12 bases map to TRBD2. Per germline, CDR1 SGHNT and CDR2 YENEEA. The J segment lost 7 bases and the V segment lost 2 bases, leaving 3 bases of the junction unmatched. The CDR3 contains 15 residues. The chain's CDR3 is CASSLLAGGPNEQFF. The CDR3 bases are TGTGCCAGCAGCTTACTAGCGGGAGGGCCGAATGAGCAGTTCTTC.

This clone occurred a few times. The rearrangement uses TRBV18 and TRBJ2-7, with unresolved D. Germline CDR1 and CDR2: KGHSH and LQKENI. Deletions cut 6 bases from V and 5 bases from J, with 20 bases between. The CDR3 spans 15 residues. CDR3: CASSPGEGISNEQYF. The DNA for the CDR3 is TGTGCCAGCTCGCCCGGAGAAGGTATTTCCAACGAGCAGTACTTC.

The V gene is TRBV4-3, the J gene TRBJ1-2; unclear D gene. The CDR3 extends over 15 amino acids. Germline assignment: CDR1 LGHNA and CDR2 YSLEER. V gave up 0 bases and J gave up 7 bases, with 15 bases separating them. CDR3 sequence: CASSQEFSVRGGYTF. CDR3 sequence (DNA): TGCGCCAGCAGCCAAGAGTTCTCCGTTCGGGGTGGCTACACCTTC.

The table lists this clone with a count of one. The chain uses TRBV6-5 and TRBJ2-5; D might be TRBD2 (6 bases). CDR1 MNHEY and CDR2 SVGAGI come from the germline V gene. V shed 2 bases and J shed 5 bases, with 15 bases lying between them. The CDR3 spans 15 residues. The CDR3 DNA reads TGTGCCAGCAGTTACACCCTCGATGGAGGGGAGACCCAGTACTTC. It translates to CASSYTLDGGETQYF.

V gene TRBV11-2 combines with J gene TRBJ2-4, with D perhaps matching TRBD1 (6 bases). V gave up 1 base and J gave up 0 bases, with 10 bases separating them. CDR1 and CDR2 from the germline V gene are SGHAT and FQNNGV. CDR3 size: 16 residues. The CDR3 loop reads CASSLGRGLAKNIQYF. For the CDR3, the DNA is TGTGCCAGCAGCTTAGGCAGGGGCCTAGCCAAAAACATTCAGTACTTC.

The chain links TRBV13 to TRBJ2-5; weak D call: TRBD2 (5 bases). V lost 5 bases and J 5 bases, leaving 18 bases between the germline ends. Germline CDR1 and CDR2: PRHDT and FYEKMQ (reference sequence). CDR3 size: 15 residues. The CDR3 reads CASSPRPQRGETQYF. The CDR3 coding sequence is TGTGCCAGCAGCCCCCGTCCCCAACGCGGGGAGACCCAGTACTTC.